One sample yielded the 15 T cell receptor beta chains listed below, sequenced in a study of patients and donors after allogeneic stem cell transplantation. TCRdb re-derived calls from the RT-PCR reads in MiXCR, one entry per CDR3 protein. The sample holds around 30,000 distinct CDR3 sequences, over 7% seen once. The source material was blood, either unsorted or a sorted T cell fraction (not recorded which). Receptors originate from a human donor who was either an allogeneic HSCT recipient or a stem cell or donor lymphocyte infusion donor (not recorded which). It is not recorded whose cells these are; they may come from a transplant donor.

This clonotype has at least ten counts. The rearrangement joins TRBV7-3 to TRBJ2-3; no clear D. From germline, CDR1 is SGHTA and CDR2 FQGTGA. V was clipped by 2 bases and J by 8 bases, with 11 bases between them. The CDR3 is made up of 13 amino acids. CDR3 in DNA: TGTGCCAGCAGCTTAGAATGGCATACTACGCAGTATTTT. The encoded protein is CASSLEWHTTQYF.

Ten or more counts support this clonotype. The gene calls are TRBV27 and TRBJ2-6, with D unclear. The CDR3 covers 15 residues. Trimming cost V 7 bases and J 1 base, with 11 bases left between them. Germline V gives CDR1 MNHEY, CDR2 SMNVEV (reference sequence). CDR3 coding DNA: TGTGCCAGCAAAATAGATCCGTCTGGGGCCAACGTCCTGACTTTC. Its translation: CASKIDPSGANVLTF.

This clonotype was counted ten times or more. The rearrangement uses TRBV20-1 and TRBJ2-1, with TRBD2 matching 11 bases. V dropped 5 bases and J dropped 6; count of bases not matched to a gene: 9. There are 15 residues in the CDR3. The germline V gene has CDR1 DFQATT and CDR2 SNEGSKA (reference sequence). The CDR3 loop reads CSAEPSGGSLNEQFF. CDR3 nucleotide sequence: TGCAGTGCTGAACCTAGCGGGGGGAGCCTCAATGAGCAGTTCTTC.

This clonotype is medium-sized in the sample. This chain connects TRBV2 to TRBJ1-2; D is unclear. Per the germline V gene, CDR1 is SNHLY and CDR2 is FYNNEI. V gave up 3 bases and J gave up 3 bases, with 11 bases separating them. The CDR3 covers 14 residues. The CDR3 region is CASSERSDYYGYTF. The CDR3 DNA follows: TGTGCCAGCAGTGAGAGGTCAGACTACTATGGCTACACCTTC.

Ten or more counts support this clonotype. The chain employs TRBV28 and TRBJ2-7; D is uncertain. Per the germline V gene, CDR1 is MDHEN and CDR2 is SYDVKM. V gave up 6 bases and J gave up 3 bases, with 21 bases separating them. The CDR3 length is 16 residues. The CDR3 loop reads CASSKVLMVGFYEQYF. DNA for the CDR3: TGTGCCAGCAGCAAAGTCCTAATGGTAGGGTTCTACGAGCAGTACTTC.

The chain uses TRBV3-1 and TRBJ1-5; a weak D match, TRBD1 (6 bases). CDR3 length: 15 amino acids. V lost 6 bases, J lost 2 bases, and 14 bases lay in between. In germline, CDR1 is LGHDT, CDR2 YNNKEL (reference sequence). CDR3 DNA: TGTGCCAGCAGGCCTAGGGCAGGGGGCAATCAGCCCCAGCATTTT. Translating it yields CASRPRAGGNQPQHF.

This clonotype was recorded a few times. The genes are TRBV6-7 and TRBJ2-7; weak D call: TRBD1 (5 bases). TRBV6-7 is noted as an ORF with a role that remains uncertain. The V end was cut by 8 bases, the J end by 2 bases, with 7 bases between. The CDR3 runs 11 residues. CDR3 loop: CASGHPYEQYF. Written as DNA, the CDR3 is TGTGCCAGCGGACACCCCTACGAGCAGTACTTC.

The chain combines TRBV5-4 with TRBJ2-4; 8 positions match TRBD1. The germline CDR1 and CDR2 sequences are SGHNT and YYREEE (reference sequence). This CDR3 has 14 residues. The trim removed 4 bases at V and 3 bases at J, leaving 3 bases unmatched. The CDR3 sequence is CASSVTGVKNIQYF. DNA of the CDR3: TGTGCCAGCAGCGTGACAGGGGTCAAAAACATTCAGTACTTC.

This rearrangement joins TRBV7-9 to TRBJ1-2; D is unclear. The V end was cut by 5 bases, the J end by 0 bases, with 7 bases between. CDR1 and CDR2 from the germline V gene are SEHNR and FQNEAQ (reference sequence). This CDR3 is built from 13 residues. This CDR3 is CASSPGSNYGYTF. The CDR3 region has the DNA TGTGCCAGCAGCCCCGGGTCTAACTATGGCTACACCTTC.

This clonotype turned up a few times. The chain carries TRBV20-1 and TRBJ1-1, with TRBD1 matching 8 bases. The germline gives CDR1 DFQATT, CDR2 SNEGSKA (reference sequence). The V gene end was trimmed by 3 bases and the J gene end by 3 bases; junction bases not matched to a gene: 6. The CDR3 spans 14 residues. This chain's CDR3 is CSASGQGADTEAFF. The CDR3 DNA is TGCAGTGCTAGCGGTCAGGGGGCGGACACTGAAGCTTTCTTT.

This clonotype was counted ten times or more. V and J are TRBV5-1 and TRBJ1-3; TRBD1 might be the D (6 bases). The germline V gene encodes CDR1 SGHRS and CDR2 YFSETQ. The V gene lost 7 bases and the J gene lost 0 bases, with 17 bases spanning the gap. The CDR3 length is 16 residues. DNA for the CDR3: TGCGCCAGCCAAAGAGGGACACCGAACTCTGGAAACACCATATATTTT. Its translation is CASQRGTPNSGNTIYF.

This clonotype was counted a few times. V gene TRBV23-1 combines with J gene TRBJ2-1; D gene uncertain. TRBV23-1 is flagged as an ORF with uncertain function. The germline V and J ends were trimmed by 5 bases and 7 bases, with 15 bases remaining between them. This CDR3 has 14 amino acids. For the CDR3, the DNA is TGCGCCAGCAGTGTGGTCAAGTTCGCGAATGAGCAGTTCTTC. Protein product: CASSVVKFANEQFF.

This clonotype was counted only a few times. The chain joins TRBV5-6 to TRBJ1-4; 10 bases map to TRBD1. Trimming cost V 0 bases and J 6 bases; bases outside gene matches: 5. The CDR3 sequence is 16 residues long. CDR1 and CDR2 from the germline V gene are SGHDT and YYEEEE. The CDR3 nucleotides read TGTGCCAGCAGCTTGGCGACAGGGGGCAGGGATGAAAAACTGTTTTTT. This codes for CASSLATGGRDEKLFF.

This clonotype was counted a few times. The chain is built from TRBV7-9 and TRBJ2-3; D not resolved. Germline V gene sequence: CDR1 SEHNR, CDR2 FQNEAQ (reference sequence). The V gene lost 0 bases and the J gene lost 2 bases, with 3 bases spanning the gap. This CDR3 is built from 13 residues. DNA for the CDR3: TGTGCCAGCAGCTTAGCTGCCACAGATACGCAGTATTTT. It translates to CASSLAATDTQYF.

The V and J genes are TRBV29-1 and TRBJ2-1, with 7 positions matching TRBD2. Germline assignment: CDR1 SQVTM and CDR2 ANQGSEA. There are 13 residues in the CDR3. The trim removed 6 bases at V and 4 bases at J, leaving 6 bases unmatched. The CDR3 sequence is CSVAPSGYNEQFF. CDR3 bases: TGCAGCGTCGCCCCTAGCGGATACAATGAGCAGTTCTTC.